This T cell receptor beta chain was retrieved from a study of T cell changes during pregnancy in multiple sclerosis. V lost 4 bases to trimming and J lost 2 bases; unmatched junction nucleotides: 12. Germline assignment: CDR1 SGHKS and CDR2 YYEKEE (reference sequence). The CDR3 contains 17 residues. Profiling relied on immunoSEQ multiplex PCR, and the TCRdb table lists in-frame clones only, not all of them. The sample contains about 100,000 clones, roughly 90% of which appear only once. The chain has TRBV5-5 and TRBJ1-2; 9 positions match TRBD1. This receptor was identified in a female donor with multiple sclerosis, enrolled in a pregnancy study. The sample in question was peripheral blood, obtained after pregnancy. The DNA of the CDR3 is TGTGCCAGCAGCCTGACTAGGGGACAGGGAAAGAACTATGGCTACACCTTC. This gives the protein CASSLTRGQGKNYGYTF.